This is a list of T cell receptor beta chains from one sample in a study of OX40 agonist ivuxolimab in advanced cancers. Using immunoSEQ multiplex PCR, the repertoire was profiled, and TCRdb retains in-frame clones only, with some absent. Altogether over 90,000 clones are present, over 75% being singletons, with the ten largest covering around 1.8%. The source material was CD4+ or CD8+ T cells sorted from blood, sampled in a trial of the OX40 agonist ivuxolimab. The source of these receptors is an adult with an advanced solid tumor such as melanoma, head and neck, liver or kidney cancer. CDR3s include the opening cysteine and the closing phenylalanine or tryptophan. A D gene is named only where the DNA matches it firmly.

>TRBJ1-5|TRBV6-6|-|12
CASREGNQPQHF
>TRBJ2-2|TRBV11-2|-|17
CASSLDLSGKNTGELFF
>TRBJ2-5|TRBV29-1|TRBD2|17
CSVEGPGLAVGDETQYF
>TRBJ2-1|TRBV18|TRBD1|15
CASSRRQGDPNEQFF
>TRBJ2-7|TRBV7-8|TRBD1|13
CASSSSQGREQYF
>TRBJ2-1|TRBV4-2|TRBD2|17
CASSQEKLGSGNNEQFF
>TRBJ1-1|TRBV6-5|-|13
CASRGPGAPEAFF
>TRBJ1-4|TRBV6-5|-|16
CASSYSSADGQEKLFF
>TRBJ2-3|TRBV2|-|14
CASSASVGTDTQYF
>TRBJ1-5|TRBV19|-|17
CASSIGFRVGPNQPQHF
>TRBJ1-4|TRBV27|-|13
CASSSRQNEKLFF
>TRBJ1-1|TRBV23-1|TRBD1|17
CASSRPGTGGMNTEAFF
>TRBJ2-3|TRBV5-4|-|16
CASSQNNRDTEDTQYF
>TRBJ2-3|TRBV27|TRBD2|16
CASSLWASGRLDTQYF
>TRBJ2-6|TRBV5-1|-|16
CASSPGHTSGANVLTF
>TRBJ2-3|TRBV28|TRBD2|17
CASSPSWAGGSTDTQYF
>TRBJ1-2|TRBV6-6|TRBD1|14
CASSLGQGGIGYTF
>TRBJ2-2|TRBV5-1|-|16
CASSLSPGARTGELFF
>TRBJ2-3|TRBV20-1|-|11
CSPRHTDTQYF
>TRBJ2-1|TRBV7-3|TRBD2|16
CASSRTGTSGDNEQFF
>TRBJ2-1|TRBV9|-|16
CASSALGAAAYNEQFF
>TRBJ2-3|TRBV7-8|-|12
CASSTRADTQYF
>TRBJ2-7|TRBV27|-|12
CASSLAGGEQYF
>TRBJ1-4|TRBV5-5|-|16
CASSFAPGGTNEKLFF
>TRBJ1-5|TRBV28|-|14
CASNAGDTYQPQHF
>TRBJ1-2|TRBV5-1|TRBD1|15
CASSWTGQDNYGYTF
>TRBJ1-4|TRBV25-1|-|15
CASSEFGGRVEKLFF
>TRBJ2-1|TRBV4-1|TRBD2|16
CASSQGLAGEGNEQFF
>TRBJ1-3|TRBV29-1|-|13
CSVESAEGNTIYF
>TRBJ1-1|TRBV19|-|15
CASSLIHSMNTEAFF
>TRBJ1-2|TRBV28|-|12
CASSLEFKGYTF
>TRBJ1-2|TRBV28|TRBD1|15
CASSFSGTASVLYTF
>TRBJ1-2|TRBV7-2|TRBD1|15
CASSRDRAGNYGYTF
>TRBJ2-3|TRBV7-3|-|15
CASSPQGGSTDTQYF
>TRBJ1-2|TRBV12-5|TRBD1|16
CASGASTGVWEYGYTF
>TRBJ2-3|TRBV28|TRBD1|13
CASSGQGTDTQYF
>TRBJ1-1|TRBV7-9|-|19
CASSSGTQLSRGMNTEAFF
>TRBJ2-2|TRBV5-1|-|14
CASSVERPTGELFF
>TRBJ2-7|TRBV11-1|-|14
CASSLGTDSYEQYF
>TRBJ1-1|TRBV7-9|-|15
CASSLVVLSDTEAFF
>TRBJ2-1|TRBV6-1|TRBD2|13
CASILAGAYEQFF
>TRBJ1-1|TRBV18|-|14
CASSPPSVNTEAFF
>TRBJ1-2|TRBV5-4|-|13
CASSQKNLQGYTF
>TRBJ1-2|TRBV28|TRBD1|13
CASSMGQHYGYTF
>TRBJ1-1|TRBV28|-|14
CASTPGGLNTEAFF
>TRBJ2-5|TRBV5-1|-|15
CASSLEGGYQETQYF
>TRBJ1-4|TRBV5-4|-|15
CASSLGAATNEKLFF
>TRBJ2-3|TRBV7-3|-|14
CASSVRPGADTQYF
>TRBJ2-3|TRBV4-1|-|16
CASSFAGGAYTDTQYF
>TRBJ1-1|TRBV28|-|12
CASSPTGQEAFF
>TRBJ1-2|TRBV18|-|15
CASSYGGGRDYGYTF
>TRBJ1-1|TRBV6-1|-|13
CASSRPELANAFF
>TRBJ2-5|TRBV9|-|13
CASSPGQQETQYF
>TRBJ1-1|TRBV5-1|TRBD1|16
CASSPEPGQGNTEAFF
>TRBJ2-7|TRBV11-2|TRBD1|12
CASSEQGYEQYF